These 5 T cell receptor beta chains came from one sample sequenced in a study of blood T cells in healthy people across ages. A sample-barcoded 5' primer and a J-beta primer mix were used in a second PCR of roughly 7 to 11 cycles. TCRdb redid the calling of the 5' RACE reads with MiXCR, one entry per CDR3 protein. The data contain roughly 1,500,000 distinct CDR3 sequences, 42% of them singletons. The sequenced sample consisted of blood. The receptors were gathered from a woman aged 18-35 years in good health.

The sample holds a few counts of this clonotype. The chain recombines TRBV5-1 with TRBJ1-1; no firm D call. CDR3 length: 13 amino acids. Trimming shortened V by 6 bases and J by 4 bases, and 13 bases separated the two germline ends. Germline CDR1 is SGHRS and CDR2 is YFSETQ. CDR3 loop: CASTKAAGTEAFF. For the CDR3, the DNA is TGCGCCAGCACCAAAGCGGCGGGCACTGAAGCTTTCTTT.

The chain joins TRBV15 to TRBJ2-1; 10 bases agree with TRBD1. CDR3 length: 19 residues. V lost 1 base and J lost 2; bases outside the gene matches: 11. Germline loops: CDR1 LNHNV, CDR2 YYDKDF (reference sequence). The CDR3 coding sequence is TGTGCCACCAGCAGAGCCCTACCCGGGACAGGGGACCCCTACAATGAGCAGTTCTTC. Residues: CATSRALPGTGDPYNEQFF.

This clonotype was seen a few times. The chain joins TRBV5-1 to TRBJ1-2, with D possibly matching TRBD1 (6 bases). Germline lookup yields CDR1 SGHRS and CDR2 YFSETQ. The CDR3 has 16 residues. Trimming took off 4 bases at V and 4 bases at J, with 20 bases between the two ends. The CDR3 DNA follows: TGCGCCAGCAGCCCACGGGACACCCAAGGGAGCTATGGCTACACCTTC. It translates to CASSPRDTQGSYGYTF.

CDR3 amino acids: CASSVTSGRVDTQYF. The CDR3, as DNA: TGTGCCAGCAGCGTGACAAGCGGGAGAGTAGATACGCAGTATTTT. The chain combines TRBV9 with TRBJ2-3; 8 nucleotides agree with TRBD2. The CDR3 is 15 amino acids. J lost 5 bases, V lost 2 bases, and 7 bases had no gene match. Germline CDR1 is SGDLS and CDR2 is YYNGEE.

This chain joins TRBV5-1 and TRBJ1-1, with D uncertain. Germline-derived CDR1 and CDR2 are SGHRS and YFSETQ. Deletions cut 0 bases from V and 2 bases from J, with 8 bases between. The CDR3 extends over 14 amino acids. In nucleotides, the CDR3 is TGCGCCAGCAGCTTGGAACCGGCTAACACTGAAGCTTTCTTT. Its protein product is CASSLEPANTEAFF.